This passage covers 32 T cell receptor beta chains from one sample sequenced in a study. TCRdb reanalysed the RT-PCR reads using MiXCR and keeps one entry per CDR3 protein. The table has about 680,000 distinct CDR3 sequences, around 14% seen once. The specimen sequenced was memory CD4+ T cells from blood. All receptors derive from a female donor in good health, serving as a healthy control.

In its sample, this clonotype was seen many times. The chain is built from TRBV6-2 or TRBV6-3 and TRBJ2-1; D is unclear. V shed 0 bases and J shed 8 bases, with 5 bases lying between them. The CDR3 has 12 residues. Per germline, CDR1 MNHEY and CDR2 SVGEGT. The CDR3, as DNA: TGTGCCAGCAGTTACTCGAGCCATGAGCAGTTCTTC. It encodes CASSYSSHEQFF.

The chain has TRBV20-1 and TRBJ1-1, with a tentative D call TRBD1 (6 bases). CDR3 length: 14 residues. The V end lost 3 bases, the J end lost 3 bases, and 14 bases lay between the germline ends. CDR1 and CDR2 (germline): DFQATT, SNEGSKA (reference sequence). The CDR3, as DNA: TGCAGTGCTAGTGCCCCGGGGGCCTACACTGAAGCTTTCTTT. Its protein is CSASAPGAYTEAFF.

As concerns this clonotype: One end of the junction is discordant with germline, which a read error may explain. The chain carries TRBV18 and TRBJ1-1; TRBD1 agrees at 8 bases. Germline V gene lookup returns CDR1 KGHSH and CDR2 LQKENI. This CDR3 spans 14 amino acids. The CDR3 reads CASSPGARGQSGPF. The CDR3, as DNA: TGTGCCAGCTCACCGGGGGCCAGGGGGCAATCCGGTCCCTTT.

The V gene is TRBV20-1, the J gene TRBJ2-5; D unresolved. Germline CDR1 reads DFQATT; CDR2 reads SNEGSKA (reference sequence). This CDR3 has 15 amino acids. The V and J ends lost 2 bases and 3 bases respectively, with 16 bases between them. The CDR3 coding sequence is TGCAGTGCTAGAACCCGAACTGCCCCGGAAGAGACCCAGTACTTC. This codes for CSARTRTAPEETQYF.

This clonotype was seen a few times. The chain has TRBV5-1 and TRBJ2-5; 7 nucleotides align to TRBD1. There are 14 residues in the CDR3. Germline CDR1 reads SGHRS; CDR2 reads YFSETQ. Unmatched junction bases numbered 8, after V lost 4 bases and J lost 5 bases. The CDR3, as DNA: TGCGCCAGCAGCGAGACAGGGAGTGACGAGACCCAGTACTTC. Its protein is CASSETGSDETQYF.

The rearrangement links TRBV5-1 to TRBJ2-7; TRBD1 aligns across 11 bases. V lost 0 bases to trimming and J lost 4 bases; unmatched junction nucleotides: 3. The CDR3 spans 15 residues. The germline V gene encodes CDR1 SGHRS and CDR2 YFSETQ. The CDR3: CASSLDGTGGYEQYF. The CDR3 bases are TGCGCCAGCAGCTTGGACGGGACAGGGGGTTACGAGCAGTACTTC.

V usage is TRBV20-1 and J usage is TRBJ2-1; 8 nucleotides line up with TRBD2. Trimming took 7 bases from V and 15 from J; bases not matched to a gene: 14. Germline V gives CDR1 DFQATT, CDR2 SNEGSKA (reference sequence). This CDR3 is built from 12 residues. In DNA form, the CDR3 reads TGCAGTGTAGGGCCCCAGCGGGAGCGGGCGTTCTTC. It is translated as CSVGPQRERAFF.

This clonotype was counted at least ten times. The V gene is TRBV6-5, the J gene TRBJ2-1, with a tentative D call TRBD1 (6 bases). This CDR3 is 14 amino acids long. The germline V gene encodes CDR1 MNHEY and CDR2 SVGAGI. Trimming took 0 bases from V and 4 from J, leaving 7 bases between them. The CDR3 region is CASSYSDRYNEQFF. The CDR3 region has the DNA TGTGCCAGCAGTTACTCGGACAGATACAATGAGCAGTTCTTC.

V usage is TRBV7-3 and J usage is TRBJ2-1, with 7 nucleotides matching TRBD2. This CDR3 comprises 14 residues. The germline V gene has CDR1 SGHTA and CDR2 FQGTGA. V lost 5 bases to trimming and J lost 8 bases; unmatched junction nucleotides: 9. CDR3 protein: CASSPGGGRDEQFF. The CDR3 DNA follows: TGTGCCAGCAGCCCAGGTGGGGGGAGGGATGAGCAGTTCTTC.

This clonotype was observed a few times. DNA of the CDR3: TGTGCCAGCAGCCTCGGCGGGGATCCCCCGGAACAGTACTTC. This translates into CASSLGGDPPEQYF. This chain links TRBV7-8 with TRBJ2-7; a possible D gene is TRBD2 (6 bases). CDR3 length equals 14 residues. V lost 5 bases and J lost 10, with 21 bases in between. Per the germline V gene, CDR1 is SGHVS and CDR2 is FQNEAQ.

This clonotype was seen ten or more times. V gene TRBV20-1 combines with J gene TRBJ1-5; D uncertain. This CDR3 contains 13 residues. V was cut by 5 bases and J by 4 bases, with 12 bases left in between. Germline CDR1 is DFQATT and CDR2 is SNEGSKA (reference sequence). The CDR3 loop reads CSACKDGNQPQHF. The CDR3 region has the DNA TGCAGTGCTTGCAAGGACGGAAATCAGCCCCAGCATTTT.

This clonotype occurred many times. The chain is built from TRBV20-1 and TRBJ2-7, with TRBD1 matching 8 bases. Trimming took 5 bases from V and 1 from J; bases not matched to a gene: 4. Germline loops: CDR1 DFQATT, CDR2 SNEGSKA (reference sequence). The CDR3 loop spans 13 amino acids. In DNA, the CDR3 is TGCAGTGCTCGGAGGACAGGGTCCTACGAGCAGTACTTC. This codes for CSARRTGSYEQYF.

This clonotype showed up many times. This chain uses TRBV5-1 with TRBJ1-1, with 7 nucleotides matching TRBD1. Trimming took 4 bases from V and 4 from J; bases not matched to a gene: 13. The CDR3 spans 16 residues. Germline V CDR1 and CDR2: SGHRS, YFSETQ. CDR3 in DNA: TGCGCCAGCAGCCCCATTATAGGGGGCGGCGGCACTGAAGCTTTCTTT. This gives the protein CASSPIIGGGGTEAFF.

As for this clonotype: The CDR3 carries no conserved terminal phenylalanine or tryptophan, so it likely arises from a read error. The V call is TRBV3-1, the J call TRBJ2-3; D is unresolved. CDR3 length: 14 residues. Germline V gene data show CDR1 as LGHDT and CDR2 as YNNKEL (reference sequence). The V end lost 6 bases, the J end lost 0 bases, and 10 bases lay between the germline ends. Written as DNA, the CDR3 is TGTGCCAGCAGTAACGGGCCAAGCACAGATACGCAGTATTTA. This translates into CASSNGPSTDTQYL.

CDR3 in amino acids: CASSPGQGARSYNSPLHF. In nucleotides, the CDR3 is TGTGCCAGCAGCCCCGGACAGGGGGCTCGGTCCTATAATTCACCCCTCCACTTT. The V gene is TRBV9, the J gene TRBJ1-6; TRBD1 agrees at 11 bases. Germline CDR1 SGDLS, CDR2 YYNGEE. V shed 4 bases and J 1 base; nucleotides not matched to a gene: 7. CDR3 length: 18 residues.

This clonotype was seen a few times. The chain uses TRBV7-9 and TRBJ1-2; D is ambiguous. This CDR3 comprises 12 residues. The V gene's germline CDR1 is SEHNR and CDR2 FQNEAQ (reference sequence). V shed 1 base and J shed 8 bases, with 8 bases lying between them. CDR3: CASSLVPPGYTF. For the CDR3, the DNA is TGTGCCAGCAGCTTAGTCCCCCCCGGCTACACCTTC.

The V gene is TRBV11-1, the J gene TRBJ2-1, with D tentatively TRBD1 (5 bases). The V end was cut by 0 bases, the J end by 5 bases, with 23 bases between. CDR1 and CDR2 (germline): SGHAT, FQDESV (reference sequence). CDR3 length equals 19 residues. The CDR3, as DNA: TGTGCCAGCAGCTTAGCTTGGGGCAGCCCGAGAGGAATAAACAATGAGCAGTTCTTC. As protein: CASSLAWGSPRGINNEQFF.

DNA of the CDR3: TGTGCCAGCAGCCGGGACATATACACAGATACGCAGTATTTT. Its translation: CASSRDIYTDTQYF. The rearrangement uses TRBV7-3 and TRBJ2-3; possible D gene TRBD1, 6 bases. The CDR3 contains 14 residues. Looked up from germline, CDR1 is SGHTA and CDR2 is FQGTGA. V was trimmed by 5 bases and J by 2 bases, leaving 11 bases between them. The full variable domain, with the rest looked up from reference TRBV7-3 and TRBJ2-3, is GAGVSQTPSNKVTEKGKYVELRCDPISGHTALYWYRQSLGQGPEFLIYFQGTGAADDSGLPNDRFFAVRPEGSVSTLKIQRTERGDSAVYLCASSRDIYTDTQYFGPGTRLTVL.

Only a few counts were recorded for this clonotype. The CDR3 sequence is CSARRGDIGGELFF. CDR3 nucleotides: TGCAGTGCTCGCCGGGGGGATATAGGCGGGGAGCTGTTTTTT. The V gene is TRBV20-1, the J gene TRBJ2-2; 7 bases agree with TRBD2. The CDR3 runs 14 residues. Per germline, CDR1 DFQATT and CDR2 SNEGSKA (reference sequence). Trimming at V came to 5 bases and at J to 7 bases, leaving 10 bases not matched to a gene.

V is TRBV6-1 and J is TRBJ2-7; D remains ambiguous. Between the trimmed V and J ends, which lost 0 bases and 12 bases, there was a span of 15 bases. The V gene's germline CDR1 is MNHNS and CDR2 SASEGT. The CDR3 totals 13 residues. CDR3 loop: CASSEAPTLYRYF. For the CDR3, the DNA is TGTGCCAGCAGTGAAGCGCCCACACTATATCGGTACTTC.

The chain has TRBV2 and TRBJ2-7; D is undetermined. This CDR3 comprises 13 residues. Trimming stripped 4 bases from V and 4 bases from J, with 11 bases between. CDR1 and CDR2 (germline): SNHLY, FYNNEI. CDR3 residues: CASSGNGVYEQYF. DNA of the CDR3: TGTGCCAGCAGTGGAAATGGGGTATACGAGCAGTACTTC.

This clonotype has more than one count but fewer than ten. V gene TRBV7-2 combines with J gene TRBJ2-7; D is ambiguous. Deletions cut 5 bases from V and 2 bases from J, with 13 bases between. Germline V gene sequence: CDR1 SGHTA, CDR2 FQGNSA. The CDR3 is made up of 14 amino acids. Here the CDR3 DNA reads TGTGCCAGCAGCCTCGACCGATATACCTACGAGCAGTACTTC. Translated: CASSLDRYTYEQYF. Filled out from reference TRBV7-2 and TRBJ2-7, the complete variable domain reads GAGVSQSPSNKVTEKGKDVELRCDPISGHTALYWYRQSLGQGLEFLIYFQGNSAPDKSGLPSDRFSAERTGGSVSTLTIQRTQQEDSAVYLCASSLDRYTYEQYFGPGTRLTVT.

This clonotype was picked up a small number of times. The chain is built from TRBV7-2 and TRBJ2-7, with D possibly TRBD1 on 5 matching bases. V was shortened by 10 bases and J by 5 bases, with 21 bases between the two germline ends. The CDR3 is made up of 14 amino acids. Germline CDR1 and CDR2: SGHTA and FQGNSA. The CDR3 protein is CATELLPGIHEQYF. Written as DNA, the CDR3 is TGTGCCACCGAGCTCCTCCCAGGGATCCACGAGCAGTACTTC.

This clonotype was observed at least ten times. The rearrangement links TRBV12-3 or TRBV12-4 to TRBJ2-1; D unresolved. V dropped 6 bases and J dropped 6 bases, with 9 bases sitting between them. The CDR3 contains 12 residues. CDR3 sequence reads: CASRVAFNEQFF. In nucleotides, the CDR3 is TGTGCCAGCAGAGTAGCTTTCAATGAGCAGTTCTTC.

This clonotype showed up many times. The chain recombines TRBV20-1 with TRBJ2-2; a weak D match, TRBD1 (5 bases). The germline gives CDR1 DFQATT, CDR2 SNEGSKA (reference sequence). V dropped 2 bases and J dropped 4 bases, with 11 bases sitting between them. The CDR3 spans 14 residues. CDR3 sequence: CSARKGPLTGELFF. The CDR3 bases are TGCAGTGCTAGAAAGGGGCCACTCACCGGGGAGCTGTTTTTT.

This clonotype was seen more than once but under ten times. J is TRBJ2-3 and V is TRBV6-1; 11 positions match TRBD2. Germline CDR1 MNHNS, CDR2 SASEGT. J gave up 0 bases and V 7 bases, and 3 bases lay outside the gene matches. This CDR3 comprises 15 residues. For the CDR3, the DNA is TGTGCCAGCAACCTAGCGGGAGGTAGCACAGATACGCAGTATTTT. Residues: CASNLAGGSTDTQYF.

This clonotype was found a few times. This rearrangement joins TRBV5-1 to TRBJ1-1; TRBD1 might be the D (6 bases). The germline gives CDR1 SGHRS, CDR2 YFSETQ. The CDR3 runs 16 residues. Trimming removed 5 bases from V and 1 base from J, with 18 bases in between. In DNA, the CDR3 is TGCGCCAGCAGGGATCAGGGGTTTGGTACGAACACTGAAGCTTTCTTT. It codes for CASRDQGFGTNTEAFF.

The table lists this clonotype with many counts. The V gene is TRBV27, the J gene TRBJ1-2, with 7 nucleotides matching TRBD1. There are 15 residues in the CDR3. Germline-derived CDR1 and CDR2 are MNHEY and SMNVEV (reference sequence). With V trimmed by 5 bases and J by 4 bases, 10 bases remained unmatched. The CDR3 sequence is CASSLNPGTAYGYTF. As DNA, the CDR3 is TGTGCCAGCAGTCTCAACCCAGGGACAGCCTATGGCTACACCTTC.

In this sample, this clonotype turned up many times. V usage is TRBV10-3 and J usage is TRBJ1-5; D possibly corresponds to TRBD1 (5 bases). The CDR3 loop spans 13 amino acids. V was pared by 9 bases and J by 5 bases, with 14 bases between. Germline CDR1 is ENHRY and CDR2 is SYGVKD. CDR3 sequence reads: CAMRQGEDQPQHF. The CDR3 DNA reads as TGTGCCATGAGGCAGGGCGAGGATCAGCCCCAGCATTTT.

V usage is TRBV10-3 and J usage is TRBJ1-3, with 8 bases lining up with TRBD1. J gave up 1 base and V 11 bases, and 7 bases lay outside the gene matches. The CDR3 runs to 14 residues. The germline V gene has CDR1 ENHRY and CDR2 SYGVKD. The DNA of the CDR3 is TGTGCCGGTACGCAGGGGGCGTCTGGAAACACCATATATTTT. It specifies CAGTQGASGNTIYF.

The rearrangement links TRBV7-9 to TRBJ1-1; D uncertain. Germline CDR1 reads SEHNR; CDR2 reads FQNEAQ (reference sequence). V was cut by 1 base and J by 11 bases, with 14 bases left in between. The CDR3 sequence is 13 residues long. The CDR3 region has the DNA TGTGCCAGCAGCTTAGAGGAATTAGGATGGGCTTTCTTT. This sequence encodes CASSLEELGWAFF.

In its sample, this clonotype was seen many times. J is TRBJ2-2 and V is TRBV5-1; D ambiguous. The V and J ends lost 2 bases and 0 bases respectively, with 8 bases between them. CDR1 is SGHRS and CDR2 is YFSETQ in the germline V gene. The CDR3 is made up of 15 amino acids. The CDR3 DNA reads TGCGCCAGCAGCTTCGGCGCAACGAACACCGGGGAGCTGTTTTTT. Translation gives CASSFGATNTGELFF.